These 29 T cell receptor beta chains share one sample of origin, sequenced in a study of cytomegalovirus exposure and HLA in healthy donors. The PCR made use of 60 Vbeta and 13 Jbeta primers. The repertoire was sequenced with immunoSEQ multiplex PCR; TCRdb's copy has only in-frame clones and lacks some. The repertoire includes around 150,000 clones, roughly 80% of them detected once, and 3.5% to 4.5% sits in the top ten. Sequencing was done on a sample of PBMCs. The receptors shown here come from a man younger than 45 in good health and CMV-seropositive.

The chain couples TRBV5-4 to TRBJ2-7, with 8 bases that match TRBD1. This CDR3 comprises 15 residues. Looked up from germline, CDR1 is SGHNT and CDR2 is YYREEE (reference sequence). The J segment lost 1 base and the V segment lost 0 bases, leaving 3 bases of the junction unmatched. As DNA, the CDR3 is TGTGCCAGCAGCTTGGCCAGGACAGGGTCCTACGAGCAGTACTTC. It specifies CASSLARTGSYEQYF. Variable domain in full (rest from reference TRBV5-4 and TRBJ2-7): ETGVTQSPTHLIKTRGQQVTLRCSSQSGHNTVSWYQQALGQGPQFIFQYYREEENGRGNFPPRFSGLQFPNYSSELNVNALELDDSALYLCASSLARTGSYEQYFGPGTRLTVT.

The rearrangement uses TRBV19 and TRBJ2-5; TRBD1 aligns across 11 bases. V gave up 7 bases and J gave up 2 bases; unmatched junction bases: 27. Germline-derived CDR1 and CDR2 are LNHDA and SQIVND (reference sequence). The CDR3 is 22 residues long. The CDR3 region has the DNA TGTGCCAGTACTCTCAGGGGGCCGGGACAGGGGGTCTTAGCGGGGCCACAAGAGACCCAGTACTTC. It yields the protein CASTLRGPGQGVLAGPQETQYF.

This clone was counted between two and nine times. The genes are TRBV7-3 and TRBJ2-7; 8 bases are a match to TRBD1. The CDR3 is 14 amino acids. Germline V gene data show CDR1 as SGHTA and CDR2 as FQGTGA. V shed 4 bases and J 4 bases; nucleotides not matched to a gene: 6. CDR3 bases: TGTGCCAGCAGCTCAGGACAGGGCGGGTACGAGCAGTACTTC. It is translated as CASSSGQGGYEQYF. Full variable domain (rest looked up from reference TRBV7-3 and TRBJ2-7): GAGVSQTPSNKVTEKGKYVELRCDPISGHTALYWYRQSLGQGPEFLIYFQGTGAADDSGLPNDRFFAVRPEGSVSTLKIQRTERGDSAVYLCASSSGQGGYEQYFGPGTRLTVT.

The chain couples TRBV14 to TRBJ1-2; D unresolved. The CDR3 extends over 13 amino acids. Germline CDR1 is SGHDN and CDR2 is FVKESK. Trimming stripped 3 bases from V and 8 bases from J, with 13 bases between. This chain's CDR3 is CASSHQEGRGYTF. The CDR3 DNA sequence: TGTGCCAGCAGCCATCAGGAGGGCCGGGGCTACACCTTC.

The chain employs TRBV6-5 and TRBJ1-3; possible D gene TRBD1, 6 bases. V was trimmed by 5 bases and J by 0 bases, leaving 11 bases between them. This CDR3 is 15 amino acids long. CDR1 is MNHEY and CDR2 is SVGAGI in the germline V gene. The CDR3 here is CASSQLDSSGNTIYF. The CDR3 nucleotides are TGTGCCAGCAGTCAACTGGACAGCTCTGGAAACACCATATATTTT.

This chain uses TRBV5-1 with TRBJ2-3; D is uncertain. V gave up 0 bases and J gave up 2 bases, with 7 bases separating them. Germline V gene data show CDR1 as SGHRS and CDR2 as YFSETQ. The CDR3 has 14 residues. CDR3 sequence: CASSLATHTDTQYF. The CDR3 region has the DNA TGCGCCAGCAGCTTGGCGACACACACAGATACGCAGTATTTT.

The J gene is TRBJ2-5, the V gene TRBV7-6; D is perhaps TRBD2 (6 bases). CDR1 and CDR2 (germline): SGHVS, FNYEAQ. The CDR3 is made up of 14 amino acids. The germline V and J ends were trimmed by 1 base and 2 bases, with 8 bases remaining between them. The CDR3 here is CASSLGTTQETQYF. CDR3 DNA sequence: TGTGCCAGCAGCTTAGGGACTACTCAAGAGACCCAGTACTTC.

The CDR3 DNA reads TGTGCCAGCAGTTACGGGACTAGCGGGGGCTCCTACGAGCAGTACTTC. The encoded protein is CASSYGTSGGSYEQYF. The chain joins TRBV6-5 to TRBJ2-7; 14 bases line up with TRBD2. The V gene end was trimmed by 2 bases and the J gene end by 0 bases; junction bases not matched to a gene: 0. The CDR3 sequence is 16 residues long. In germline, CDR1 is MNHEY, CDR2 SVGAGI.

V and J are TRBV30 and TRBJ2-2, with D tentatively TRBD2 (5 bases). CDR3 length equals 13 residues. The V gene lost 1 base and the J gene lost 6 bases, with 9 bases spanning the gap. Germline V gene lookup returns CDR1 GTSNPN and CDR2 SVGIG (reference sequence). Here the CDR3 reads CAWSDRGAGELFF. CDR3 nucleotide sequence: TGTGCCTGGAGTGACCGGGGAGCCGGGGAGCTGTTTTTT.

J is TRBJ1-1 and V is TRBV2; 8 nucleotides match TRBD1. CDR3 length: 15 residues. Germline V gives CDR1 SNHLY, CDR2 FYNNEI. Losses at the gene ends were 6 bases for V and 1 base for J; bases not matched to a gene: 7. In DNA form, the CDR3 reads TGTGCCAGCAGGGCCTCCGGGACAGGGAACACTGAAGCTTTCTTT. This gives the protein CASRASGTGNTEAFF.

The chain has TRBV6-1 and TRBJ2-7, with D possibly matching TRBD1 (5 bases). The germline V gene encodes CDR1 MNHNS and CDR2 SASEGT. V was pared by 0 bases and J by 7 bases, with 13 bases between. This CDR3 region has 14 residues. The CDR3 is CASSEAIRAWEQYF. In DNA form, the CDR3 reads TGTGCCAGCAGTGAAGCGATCAGGGCTTGGGAGCAGTACTTC.

The gene calls are TRBV5-1 and TRBJ2-5; TRBD2 aligns across 9 bases. The CDR3 is 16 amino acids. From germline, CDR1 is SGHRS and CDR2 YFSETQ. Unmatched junction bases numbered 8, after V lost 4 bases and J lost 1 base. The CDR3 here is CASSTYGGGGQETQYF. CDR3 coding DNA: TGCGCCAGCAGCACTTATGGCGGGGGGGGCCAAGAGACCCAGTACTTC.

This clone was found a few times. DNA of the CDR3: TGTGCCAGCAGTCCCGTGGGACCGGGACAGATCGATCAGCCCCAGCATTTT. Translated, it gives CASSPVGPGQIDQPQHF. The J gene is TRBJ1-5, the V gene TRBV28; TRBD1 matches 7 bases. CDR1 is MDHEN and CDR2 is SYDVKM in the germline V gene. J lost 5 bases, V lost 5 bases, and 15 bases had no gene match. The CDR3 covers 17 residues.

The chain joins TRBV4-3 to TRBJ2-7; 11 nucleotides line up with TRBD1. V dropped 1 base and J dropped 6; count of bases not matched to a gene: 5. The length of the CDR3 is 15 residues. The germline gives CDR1 LGHNA, CDR2 YSLEER. The CDR3 spells CASSQGTGGSSEQYF. The DNA for the CDR3 is TGCGCCAGCAGCCAAGGGACAGGGGGCTCTTCCGAGCAGTACTTC.

The V call is TRBV6-5, the J call TRBJ1-1; 7 bases agree with TRBD1. V was clipped by 4 bases and J by 1 base; unmatched bases: 3. CDR3 length: 14 amino acids. From germline, CDR1 is MNHEY and CDR2 SVGAGI. This CDR3 is CASSSRTGNTEAFF. CDR3 bases: TGTGCCAGCAGTTCCCGGACAGGGAACACTGAAGCTTTCTTT.

The chain couples TRBV4-2 to TRBJ2-3; 7 bases fit TRBD2. The CDR3 spans 13 residues. Germline CDR1 LGHNA, CDR2 YNFKEQ. Unmatched junction bases numbered 2, after V lost 2 bases and J lost 6 bases. The CDR3: CASSQQLADTQYF. The CDR3, as DNA: TGTGCCAGCAGCCAACAACTAGCGGATACGCAGTATTTT.

For this clone: The same CDR3 also results from other DNA sequences found in this sample. The V call is TRBV18, the J call TRBJ2-1; 8 nucleotides line up with TRBD1. This CDR3 spans 13 amino acids. Trimming removed 2 bases from V and 6 bases from J; junction bases left unmatched: 0. Germline CDR1 is KGHSH and CDR2 is LQKENI. CDR3: CASSPDRGNEQFF. The CDR3 DNA follows: TGTGCCAGCTCACCAGACAGGGGCAATGAGCAGTTCTTC.

The chain is built from TRBV19 and TRBJ2-1, with 11 bases matching TRBD1. V dropped 1 base and J dropped 9; count of bases not matched to a gene: 2. CDR1 is LNHDA, CDR2 SQIVND, per germline (reference sequence). The CDR3 has 14 amino acids. CDR3 sequence (DNA): TGTGCCAGTAGTATAGGGACAGGGGGCTTTGAGCAGTTCTTC. Protein: CASSIGTGGFEQFF.

The genes are TRBV28 and TRBJ2-5, with D unresolved. Trimming took 6 bases from V and 2 from J, leaving 10 bases between them. Looked up from germline, CDR1 is MDHEN and CDR2 is SYDVKM. The CDR3 covers 13 residues. The CDR3 reads CASRLQSQETQYF. The CDR3 DNA follows: TGTGCCAGCAGGCTACAGTCTCAAGAGACCCAGTACTTC.

This clone was observed a handful of times. The chain links TRBV11-2 to TRBJ2-2, with D possibly matching TRBD2 (5 bases). CDR3 length equals 13 residues. The ends were cut back, 5 bases at V and 4 bases at J, with 8 bases in the middle. Germline V gives CDR1 SGHAT, CDR2 FQNNGV. CDR3 sequence reads: CASSPGITGELFF. CDR3 nucleotide sequence: TGTGCCAGCAGCCCGGGGATCACCGGGGAGCTGTTTTTT.

The chain couples TRBV9 to TRBJ2-7; D may be TRBD2 (6 bases). Trimming shortened V by 4 bases and J by 5 bases, and 16 bases separated the two germline ends. Germline V gene sequence: CDR1 SGDLS, CDR2 YYNGEE. The CDR3 contains 14 residues. This CDR3 is CASSPVDRGDEQYF. For the CDR3, the DNA is TGTGCCAGCAGCCCAGTGGACCGCGGGGACGAGCAGTACTTC.

The chain has TRBV5-1 and TRBJ2-1, with 12 bases fitting TRBD2. The CDR3 is 16 amino acids. Losses at the gene ends were 2 bases for V and 6 bases for J; bases not matched to a gene: 6. CDR1 and CDR2 from the germline V gene are SGHRS and YFSETQ. CDR3 sequence reads: CASSFGSSGGGNEQFF. The CDR3 DNA reads as TGCGCCAGCAGCTTTGGATCTAGCGGGGGGGGCAATGAGCAGTTCTTC.

The rearrangement joins TRBV11-2 to TRBJ2-1, with D perhaps TRBD1 (6 bases). The CDR3 extends over 13 amino acids. V was shortened by 5 bases and J by 5 bases, with 10 bases between the two germline ends. Per germline, CDR1 SGHAT and CDR2 FQNNGV. This CDR3 reads CASSADRDNEQFF. The CDR3 DNA reads as TGTGCCAGCAGCGCGGACAGAGACAATGAGCAGTTCTTC. The full variable domain, with the rest looked up from reference TRBV11-2 and TRBJ2-1, is EAGVAQSPRYKIIEKRQSVAFWCNPISGHATLYWYQQILGQGPKLLIQFQNNGVVDDSQLPKDRFSAERLKGVDSTLKIQPAKLEDSAVYLCASSADRDNEQFFGPGTRLTVL.

The chain links TRBV2 to TRBJ2-1; 9 bases line up with TRBD2. This CDR3 has 15 amino acids. The V segment lost 2 bases and the J segment 8 bases; nucleotides outside the gene matches: 7. Per germline, CDR1 SNHLY and CDR2 FYNNEI. The CDR3 is CASSEIGGGAHEQFF. For the CDR3, the DNA is TGTGCCAGCAGTGAAATTGGCGGGGGGGCGCATGAGCAGTTCTTC.

This chain connects TRBV9 to TRBJ2-2; a weak D match, TRBD2 (5 bases). The germline V gene has CDR1 SGDLS and CDR2 YYNGEE. This CDR3 is 13 amino acids long. V was pared by 4 bases and J by 7 bases, with 11 bases between. The CDR3 here is CASSPSSGGELFF. The CDR3 region has the DNA TGTGCCAGCAGCCCAAGCAGCGGCGGGGAGCTGTTTTTT.

The chain combines TRBV28 with TRBJ2-7; D not certain. The CDR3 is made up of 14 amino acids. CDR1 is MDHEN, CDR2 SYDVKM, per germline. V was shortened by 2 bases and J by 1 base, with 9 bases between the two germline ends. The DNA for the CDR3 is TGTGCCAGCAGTTTACCCGACTTTTCCTACGAGCAGTACTTC. Its translation: CASSLPDFSYEQYF.

The V gene is TRBV10-1, the J gene TRBJ1-4, with 11 nucleotides matching TRBD1. The CDR3 is 17 residues long. Trimming at V came to 6 bases and at J to 7 bases, leaving 13 bases not matched to a gene. Germline V gives CDR1 WNHNN, CDR2 SYGVQD (reference sequence). CDR3 bases: TGCGCCAGCAGGGCGTCCCGGGACAGGGGGTCCTGTGAAAAACTGTTTTTT. Its translation is CASRASRDRGSCEKLFF.

The chain is built from TRBV7-2 and TRBJ1-6; D is possibly TRBD1 (5 bases). CDR1 and CDR2 (germline): SGHTA, FQGNSA. CDR3 size: 18 residues. The ends were cut back, 0 bases at V and 0 bases at J, with 12 bases in the middle. Here the CDR3 DNA reads TGTGCCAGCAGCTTAGCCACAGGACCAAGCTCCTATAATTCACCCCTCCACTTT. Translation gives CASSLATGPSSYNSPLHF.

J is TRBJ1-2 and V is TRBV4-1; TRBD1 agrees at 10 bases. This CDR3 region has 17 residues. With 5 bases clipped from V and 3 bases from J, the junction kept 12 bases outside the gene matches. Germline V gene sequence: CDR1 MGHRA, CDR2 YSYEKL. CDR3 sequence (DNA): TGCGCCAGCAGCAATATACAGCCGGGACAGGGGTACTATGGCTACACCTTC. Amino acids: CASSNIQPGQGYYGYTF.